The 27 T cell receptor beta chains listed next were all sequenced from one sample in a study of cytomegalovirus exposure and HLA in healthy donors. The PCR had 60 Vbeta and 13 Jbeta primers. Here immunoSEQ multiplex PCR was the method, and the copy in TCRdb shows in-frame clones only, minus some. The table shows about 83,000 clones, with 70% to 75% occurring only once. Material: PBMCs. These receptors all come from a man in his 60s in good health and CMV-seronegative.

The chain couples TRBV6-5 to TRBJ2-7, with a possible D match to TRBD2 (7 bases). This CDR3 has 15 amino acids. Trimming shortened V by 6 bases and J by 1 base, and 16 bases separated the two germline ends. Per the germline V gene, CDR1 is MNHEY and CDR2 is SVGAGI. DNA of the CDR3: TGTGCCAGCAGCTCCGGGGGGCTGGGTTCCTACGAGCAGTACTTC. The encoded protein is CASSSGGLGSYEQYF.

V usage is TRBV9 and J usage is TRBJ1-2; TRBD1 matches 8 bases. J lost 1 base, V lost 3 bases, and 8 bases had no gene match. The CDR3 consists of 16 residues. Germline V gene sequence: CDR1 SGDLS, CDR2 YYNGEE. DNA of the CDR3: TGTGCCAGCAGCGCATCCCGGGACAGGAATAACTATGGCTACACCTTC. It is translated as CASSASRDRNNYGYTF.

This chain links TRBV30 with TRBJ1-1; a possible D gene is TRBD1 (5 bases). The germline gives CDR1 GTSNPN, CDR2 SVGIG (reference sequence). The CDR3 length is 12 residues. Trimming took 1 base from V and 8 from J, leaving 11 bases between them. CDR3 sequence: CAWSGRGREAFF. Here the CDR3 DNA reads TGTGCCTGGAGTGGGAGGGGACGGGAAGCTTTCTTT.

The chain uses TRBV4-1 and TRBJ2-3, with 10 bases fitting TRBD2. Looked up from germline, CDR1 is MGHRA and CDR2 is YSYEKL. This CDR3 has 17 amino acids. The V segment lost 1 base and the J segment 2 bases; nucleotides outside the gene matches: 6. The CDR3 region is CASSQAVGTSVTDTQYF. The CDR3 nucleotides are TGCGCCAGCAGCCAAGCGGTTGGGACTAGCGTCACAGATACGCAGTATTTT.

The rearrangement links TRBV25-1 to TRBJ2-7, with TRBD1 matching 9 bases. Per the germline V gene, CDR1 is MGHDK and CDR2 is SYGVNS. This CDR3 spans 18 amino acids. The trim removed 1 base at V and 0 bases at J, leaving 10 bases unmatched. The CDR3 spells CASSEWGTGPLSSYEQYF. The CDR3 nucleotides read TGTGCCAGCAGTGAATGGGGGACAGGGCCATTGAGCTCCTACGAGCAGTACTTC.

The chain uses TRBV6-6 and TRBJ2-7; D is undetermined. CDR1 is MNHNY and CDR2 is SVGAGI in the germline V gene (reference sequence). The CDR3 contains 13 residues. The germline V and J ends were trimmed by 6 bases and 6 bases, with 15 bases remaining between them. The CDR3 DNA reads TGTGCCAGCAGCCCCACACGCCCTGGCGAGCAGTACTTC. Translating it yields CASSPTRPGEQYF.

This clone showed up just a few times. The CDR3 DNA reads TGTGCCAGCAGTGACAGGGACGGGTACACTGAAGCTTTCTTT. Translation gives CASSDRDGYTEAFF. The chain recombines TRBV9 with TRBJ1-1; 7 bases agree with TRBD1. Germline V lookup: CDR1 SGDLS, CDR2 YYNGEE. This CDR3 spans 14 amino acids. Losses at the gene ends were 5 bases for V and 3 bases for J; bases not matched to a gene: 7.

A few counts support this clone. This sequence joins TRBV4-1 and TRBJ1-2; TRBD1 matches at 9 bases. Germline CDR1 is MGHRA and CDR2 is YSYEKL. The trim removed 4 bases at V and 7 bases at J, leaving 10 bases unmatched. This CDR3 has 15 amino acids. The CDR3 nucleotides read TGCGCCAGCAGCCCCCCCCTGGGACAGGGTTCTGGCTACACCTTC. It codes for CASSPPLGQGSGYTF.

The chain links TRBV5-1 to TRBJ1-1, with 8 bases aligning to TRBD1. The V segment lost 4 bases and the J segment 1 base; nucleotides outside the gene matches: 3. Looked up from germline, CDR1 is SGHRS and CDR2 is YFSETQ. The CDR3 spans 14 residues. CDR3 residues: CASSRGQGNTEAFF. The CDR3 nucleotides are TGCGCCAGCAGCCGCGGACAGGGGAACACTGAAGCTTTCTTT. The full variable domain, with the rest looked up from reference TRBV5-1 and TRBJ1-1, is KAGVTQTPRYLIKTRGQQVTLSCSPISGHRSVSWYQQTPGQGLQFLFEYFSETQRNKGNFPGRFSGRQFSNSRSEMNVSTLELGDSALYLCASSRGQGNTEAFFGQGTRLTVV.

The V call is TRBV6-1, the J call TRBJ1-1; D is unclear. Trimming left V 7 bases short and J 3 bases short, with 12 bases between. CDR1 is MNHNS, CDR2 SASEGT, per germline. The CDR3 covers 13 residues. CDR3 amino acids: CASIPLRYTEAFF. DNA of the CDR3: TGTGCCAGCATCCCGCTCCGGTACACTGAAGCTTTCTTT.

This rearrangement joins TRBV19 to TRBJ1-5, with unresolved D. Germline CDR1 LNHDA, CDR2 SQIVND (reference sequence). V shed 3 bases and J shed 7 bases, with 10 bases lying between them. The CDR3 is made up of 13 amino acids. The CDR3, as DNA: TGTGCCAGTAGTATGGGATGGGAGCAGCCCCAGCATTTT. This codes for CASSMGWEQPQHF.

The J gene is TRBJ1-1, the V gene TRBV30; no definite D call. The ends were cut back, 2 bases at V and 11 bases at J, with 9 bases in the middle. The germline V gene encodes CDR1 GTSNPN and CDR2 SVGIG (reference sequence). The CDR3 runs to 10 residues. The chain's CDR3 is CAWSKPGAFF. The CDR3 DNA sequence: TGTGCCTGGAGTAAACCGGGGGCTTTCTTT.

This sequence joins TRBV5-1 and TRBJ1-1; D unclear. The length of the CDR3 is 14 residues. Trimming left V 4 bases short and J 3 bases short, with 13 bases between. The germline CDR1 and CDR2 sequences are SGHRS and YFSETQ. Here the CDR3 DNA reads TGCGCCAGCAGCCGGAGCGGAGCCGACACTGAAGCTTTCTTT. This encodes CASSRSGADTEAFF. Supplemented by reference TRBV5-1 and TRBJ1-1, the full variable domain reads KAGVTQTPRYLIKTRGQQVTLSCSPISGHRSVSWYQQTPGQGLQFLFEYFSETQRNKGNFPGRFSGRQFSNSRSEMNVSTLELGDSALYLCASSRSGADTEAFFGQGTRLTVV.

V and J are TRBV9 and TRBJ1-1; a possible D gene is TRBD1 (6 bases). The CDR3 has 18 residues. V lost 4 bases, J lost 0 bases, and 22 bases lay in between. CDR1 SGDLS and CDR2 YYNGEE come from the germline V gene. The CDR3 loop is CASSQVIGGGTLNTEAFF. The CDR3 bases are TGTGCCAGCAGCCAGGTCATTGGTGGTGGGACATTGAACACTGAAGCTTTCTTT.

The V gene is TRBV19, the J gene TRBJ1-2, with 7 bases identical to TRBD1. The trim removed 2 bases at V and 1 base at J, leaving 13 bases unmatched. The CDR3 has 18 amino acids. CDR1 is LNHDA and CDR2 is SQIVND in the germline V gene (reference sequence). The CDR3 DNA is TGTGCCAGTAGTATACTAGCAGGCACCGGGACAGTTAACTATGGCTACACCTTC. It encodes CASSILAGTGTVNYGYTF.

The CDR3 reads CASSRSSGTHNEQFF. DNA of the CDR3: TGTGCCAGTAGTAGGTCGTCGGGTACTCACAATGAGCAGTTCTTC. V gene TRBV19 combines with J gene TRBJ2-1, with D uncertain. There are 15 residues in the CDR3. V was trimmed by 4 bases and J by 5 bases, leaving 15 bases between them. Per germline, CDR1 LNHDA and CDR2 SQIVND (reference sequence).

The chain uses TRBV27 and TRBJ1-5; 11 positions agree with TRBD1. The CDR3 has 18 amino acids. Losses at the gene ends were 6 bases for V and 0 bases for J; bases not matched to a gene: 10. Germline lookup yields CDR1 MNHEY and CDR2 SMNVEV (reference sequence). CDR3 region: CASRSGTGGTNSNQPQHF. CDR3 nucleotide sequence: TGTGCCAGCAGGTCCGGGACAGGGGGAACTAATAGCAATCAGCCCCAGCATTTT.

This chain links TRBV10-3 with TRBJ2-3, with 9 nucleotides matching TRBD1. J lost 1 base, V lost 2 bases, and 4 bases had no gene match. CDR3 length: 16 amino acids. The germline CDR1 and CDR2 sequences are ENHRY and SYGVKD. The chain's CDR3 is CAISEGQGPGTDTQYF. CDR3 DNA sequence: TGTGCCATCAGTGAGGGACAGGGGCCGGGCACAGATACGCAGTATTTT.

This clone was observed a handful of times. This chain links TRBV19 with TRBJ2-3, with 9 bases that match TRBD2. With 7 bases clipped from V and 1 base from J, the junction kept 12 bases outside the gene matches. Germline assignment: CDR1 LNHDA and CDR2 SQIVND (reference sequence). The CDR3 has 17 residues. The CDR3 DNA is TGTGCCAGTACCGATCGATGGGCTAGCGGGGGCACAGATACGCAGTATTTT. Its translation: CASTDRWASGGTDTQYF.

J is TRBJ2-7 and V is TRBV2; the D gene is possibly TRBD1 (6 bases). V lost 7 bases and J lost 7, with 23 bases in between. The CDR3 is 15 amino acids. Germline V gives CDR1 SNHLY, CDR2 FYNNEI. For the CDR3, the DNA is TGTGCCAGCACTGCCCCGGGACACCGGTCGGCAGAGCAGTACTTC. Its translation is CASTAPGHRSAEQYF. Drawing the rest from reference TRBV2 and TRBJ2-7, the complete variable domain is EPEVTQTPSHQVTQMGQEVILRCVPISNHLYFYWYRQILGQKVEFLVSFYNNEISEKSEIFDDQFSVERPDGSNFTLKIRSTKLEDSAMYFCASTAPGHRSAEQYFGPGTRLTVT.

V usage is TRBV29-1 and J usage is TRBJ1-1; 7 bases are a match to TRBD1. Germline CDR1 reads SQVTM; CDR2 reads ANQGSEA. The trim removed 4 bases at V and 0 bases at J, leaving 5 bases unmatched. This CDR3 is 14 amino acids long. The CDR3 DNA reads TGCAGCGTTGGGGAGACAGGGTTGAACACTGAAGCTTTCTTT. Translated, it gives CSVGETGLNTEAFF.

This chain uses TRBV6-5 with TRBJ1-1, with a tentative D call TRBD1 (6 bases). Germline V gene data show CDR1 as MNHEY and CDR2 as SVGAGI. Trimming took off 4 bases at V and 8 bases at J, with 17 bases between the two ends. The CDR3 extends over 14 amino acids. DNA of the CDR3: TGTGCCAGCAGTTTGAGGGGGGGAGCGCTAGAAGCTTTCTTT. As protein: CASSLRGGALEAFF.

This chain joins TRBV2 and TRBJ1-5; possible D gene TRBD1, 5 bases. The CDR3 length is 15 residues. V shed 2 bases and J shed 2 bases, with 10 bases lying between them. Germline V gene sequence: CDR1 SNHLY, CDR2 FYNNEI. The CDR3 nucleotides are TGTGCCAGCAGTGAATTTGGGGCGGGCAATCAGCCCCAGCATTTT. It codes for CASSEFGAGNQPQHF. Supplemented by reference TRBV2 and TRBJ1-5, the full variable domain reads EPEVTQTPSHQVTQMGQEVILRCVPISNHLYFYWYRQILGQKVEFLVSFYNNEISEKSEIFDDQFSVERPDGSNFTLKIRSTKLEDSAMYFCASSEFGAGNQPQHFGDGTRLSIL.

The genes are TRBV9 and TRBJ2-3, with a tentative D call TRBD1 (5 bases). The germline gives CDR1 SGDLS, CDR2 YYNGEE. Trimming left V 4 bases short and J 5 bases short, with 8 bases between. The CDR3 runs 12 residues. In DNA form, the CDR3 reads TGTGCCAGCAGCTCTACAGGAGATACGCAGTATTTT. Its translation: CASSSTGDTQYF.

This clone was detected only once. The sample has other DNA sequences that encode this CDR3 too. The chain couples TRBV7-2 to TRBJ1-5; possibly TRBD1 for D (6 bases). In germline, CDR1 is SGHTA, CDR2 FQGNSA. Trimming cost V 4 bases and J 4 bases, with 14 bases left between them. This CDR3 is 15 amino acids long. The CDR3 sequence is CASSSRGQENQPQHF. The CDR3 DNA reads as TGTGCCAGCAGCTCCCGGGGACAAGAGAATCAGCCCCAGCATTTT.

This clone was found a few times. DNA for the CDR3: TGTGCCATCAGTGAGGGACAGGGGGCAAAGTCACCCCTCCACTTT. It is translated as CAISEGQGAKSPLHF. The chain uses TRBV10-3 and TRBJ1-6, with 11 bases that match TRBD1. The length of the CDR3 is 15 residues. The V gene end was trimmed by 2 bases and the J gene end by 10 bases; junction bases not matched to a gene: 4. Germline values: CDR1 ENHRY, CDR2 SYGVKD.

The rearrangement links TRBV6-6 to TRBJ1-4; TRBD1 agrees at 10 bases. Trimming took 5 bases from V and 6 from J; bases not matched to a gene: 6. Germline CDR1 is MNHNY and CDR2 is SVGAGI (reference sequence). The CDR3 loop spans 15 amino acids. The CDR3 reads CASSPRDRGDEKLFF. DNA of the CDR3: TGTGCCAGCAGTCCCCGGGACAGGGGAGATGAAAAACTGTTTTTT.